The 31 T cell receptor beta chains listed next were all sequenced from one sample in a study of shared clonotypes between healthy human individuals. Terminally differentiated effector memory CD45RA+ cells were left out of the naive CD8 fraction, which was CD45RO-negative and positively selected for CCR7. Sequencing was performed with immunoSEQ multiplex PCR; in TCRdb, only in-frame clones are kept and a portion is missing. The sample contains more than 550,000 clones, about 91% of which appear only once. Source material: naive CD8+ T cells sorted from blood. The receptors were gathered from a man younger than 45 in good health.

This chain joins TRBV19 and TRBJ1-2; a weak D match, TRBD1 (5 bases). Germline loops: CDR1 LNHDA, CDR2 SQIVND (reference sequence). Trimming removed 0 bases from V and 5 bases from J, with 28 bases in between. This CDR3 contains 20 residues. The CDR3 here is CASSIDLRGGGLVMDYGYTF. In DNA, the CDR3 is TGTGCCAGTAGTATAGATCTAAGGGGCGGCGGTCTTGTTATGGATTATGGCTACACCTTC.

This chain uses TRBV5-1 with TRBJ2-7, with a weak D call TRBD1 (6 bases). Germline loops: CDR1 SGHRS, CDR2 YFSETQ. The CDR3 length is 15 residues. V was cut by 0 bases and J by 7 bases, with 17 bases left in between. CDR3 region: CASSLAQGFTVEQYF. As DNA, the CDR3 is TGCGCCAGCAGCTTGGCACAGGGCTTTACGGTGGAGCAGTACTTC. The complete variable domain, with remaining parts taken from reference TRBV5-1 and TRBJ2-7, reads KAGVTQTPRYLIKTRGQQVTLSCSPISGHRSVSWYQQTPGQGLQFLFEYFSETQRNKGNFPGRFSGRQFSNSRSEMNVSTLELGDSALYLCASSLAQGFTVEQYFGPGTRLTVT.

The gene calls are TRBV11-3 and TRBJ2-1, with TRBD2 matching over 8 bases. The J segment lost 12 bases and the V segment lost 6 bases, leaving 7 bases of the junction unmatched. The CDR3 has 12 amino acids. Germline CDR1 SGHNT, CDR2 YENEEA. In nucleotides, the CDR3 is TGTGCCAGCAGACAAAGCGGGGGACCGCAGTTCTTC. The encoded protein is CASRQSGGPQFF.

A single count supports this clone. The rearrangement links TRBV4-1 to TRBJ2-7, with 7 bases identical to TRBD1. Germline values: CDR1 MGHRA, CDR2 YSYEKL. With 2 bases clipped from V and 3 bases from J, the junction kept 7 bases outside the gene matches. The CDR3 is 15 residues long. The CDR3 coding sequence is TGCGCCAGCAGCCAAAGCTGGGGACAGAACTACGAGCAGTACTTC. As protein: CASSQSWGQNYEQYF.

The chain is built from TRBV28 and TRBJ2-7, with 8 bases lining up with TRBD2. In germline, CDR1 is MDHEN, CDR2 SYDVKM. V lost 5 bases and J lost 1; bases outside the gene matches: 10. CDR3 length: 16 amino acids. CDR3 DNA: TGTGCCAGCAGTCTCCGGGCGGGAGGACTATCCTACGAGCAGTACTTC. Residues: CASSLRAGGLSYEQYF.

The J gene is TRBJ2-3, the V gene TRBV5-1, with TRBD2 matching 8 bases. Germline V gives CDR1 SGHRS, CDR2 YFSETQ. CDR3 size: 15 residues. V lost 0 bases and J lost 4; bases outside the gene matches: 4. The CDR3 reads CASSLGAGGADTQYF. CDR3 bases: TGCGCCAGCAGCTTGGGGGCGGGAGGTGCAGATACGCAGTATTTT.

The chain has TRBV4-3 and TRBJ2-1; tentatively, D is TRBD2 (5 bases). The CDR3 extends over 16 amino acids. Germline CDR1 and CDR2: LGHNA and YSLEER. The V and J ends lost 0 bases and 4 bases respectively, with 13 bases between them. The CDR3, as DNA: TGCGCCAGCAGCCAAGATATGGCGGGTTTATACAATGAGCAGTTCTTC. Amino acid sequence: CASSQDMAGLYNEQFF.

CDR3 region: CASSGTGEQYF. The DNA of the CDR3 is TGTGCCAGCAGTGGAACGGGCGAGCAGTACTTC. This chain connects TRBV6-1 to TRBJ2-7, with D hard to call. Looked up from germline, CDR1 is MNHNS and CDR2 is SASEGT. This CDR3 is 11 amino acids long. Trimming pared 4 bases from V and 6 bases from J, leaving 7 bases between.

The chain's CDR3 is CASSLTASYEQYF. CDR3 sequence (DNA): TGTGCCAGCAGTTTAACAGCCTCCTACGAGCAGTACTTC. The chain combines TRBV28 with TRBJ2-7; no clear D gene. Germline CDR1 reads MDHEN; CDR2 reads SYDVKM. V gave up 2 bases and J gave up 0 bases, with 5 bases separating them. The CDR3 totals 13 residues.

The rearrangement uses TRBV11-3 and TRBJ2-3; D may be TRBD1 or TRBD2 (7 bases each). Germline CDR1 reads SGHNT; CDR2 reads YENEEA. Trimming stripped 4 bases from V and 2 bases from J, with 19 bases between. The length of the CDR3 is 17 residues. CDR3 loop: CASSSLGGGGLTDTQYF. In nucleotides, the CDR3 is TGTGCCAGCAGCTCACTCGGGGGAGGGGGCCTCACAGATACGCAGTATTTT.

The chain couples TRBV7-9 to TRBJ2-2; 7 bases line up with TRBD1. CDR1 is SEHNR and CDR2 is FQNEAQ in the germline V gene (reference sequence). This CDR3 is built from 15 residues. V shed 5 bases, J shed 4 bases, and the junction held 7 bases outside the gene matches. The CDR3 sequence: CASSAPGQSTGELFF. The CDR3 DNA is TGTGCCAGCAGCGCCCCGGGACAGAGCACCGGGGAGCTGTTTTTT.

V is TRBV7-9 and J is TRBJ2-1; 9 bases align to TRBD2. The germline gives CDR1 SEHNR, CDR2 FQNEAQ (reference sequence). CDR3 size: 13 residues. J lost 10 bases, V lost 3 bases, and 4 bases had no gene match. This CDR3 reads CASSFSGSGEQFF. The CDR3 nucleotides are TGTGCCAGCAGCTTTAGCGGGAGTGGAGAGCAGTTCTTC.

This chain joins TRBV27 and TRBJ2-7, with 8 bases fitting TRBD1. V shed 5 bases, J shed 6 bases, and the junction held 12 bases outside the gene matches. The CDR3 consists of 15 residues. Germline values: CDR1 MNHEY, CDR2 SMNVEV (reference sequence). CDR3 amino acids: CASSPTQGGSGEQYF. CDR3 nucleotide sequence: TGTGCCAGCAGTCCTACACAGGGGGGCTCCGGCGAGCAGTACTTC.

This sequence joins TRBV5-4 and TRBJ2-2; maybe TRBD2 (6 bases). Trimming removed 3 bases at V and 5 bases at J, with 11 bases between. Germline assignment: CDR1 SGHNT and CDR2 YYREEE (reference sequence). The CDR3 extends over 14 amino acids. CDR3 nucleotide sequence: TGTGCCAGCAGCTGGGCCGGGACTACCGGGGAGCTGTTTTTT. As protein: CASSWAGTTGELFF.

The CDR3 is CATSRGTSGGNEQFF. The DNA of the CDR3 is TGTGCCACCAGCAGAGGAACTAGCGGAGGCAATGAGCAGTTCTTC. The V gene is TRBV15, the J gene TRBJ2-1, with 8 bases identical to TRBD2. Germline-derived CDR1 and CDR2 are LNHNV and YYDKDF (reference sequence). The length of the CDR3 is 15 residues. V lost 1 base and J lost 6; bases outside the gene matches: 5.

The J gene is TRBJ2-7, the V gene TRBV2, with D unresolved. Germline V lookup: CDR1 SNHLY, CDR2 FYNNEI. V lost 4 bases and J 5 bases, leaving 12 bases between the germline ends. The CDR3 consists of 13 residues. The CDR3 DNA follows: TGTGCCAGCAGTGCGTGGTTGTCGGACGAGCAGTACTTC. Translating gives CASSAWLSDEQYF.

This chain links TRBV6-1 with TRBJ2-3; D is perhaps TRBD2 (5 bases). Trimming pared 1 base from V and 5 bases from J, leaving 13 bases between. This CDR3 is built from 15 residues. The germline V gene has CDR1 MNHNS and CDR2 SASEGT. The CDR3 spells CASSEGTSGGDTQYF. DNA for the CDR3: TGTGCCAGCAGTGAAGGGACTTCGGGTGGAGATACGCAGTATTTT.

The chain employs TRBV29-1 and TRBJ2-7; 7 nucleotides agree with TRBD1. CDR3 length: 14 residues. Germline V CDR1 and CDR2: SQVTM, ANQGSEA. V shed 5 bases, J shed 5 bases, and the junction held 12 bases outside the gene matches. Written as DNA, the CDR3 is TGCAGCGTTCCGGTTGAGGGGGCTCGGGACGAGCAGTACTTC. Translated: CSVPVEGARDEQYF.

This sequence joins TRBV6-5 and TRBJ2-1; D possibly corresponds to TRBD1 (6 bases). This CDR3 is 13 amino acids long. Between the trimmed V and J ends, which lost 2 bases and 7 bases, there was a span of 9 bases. CDR1 is MNHEY and CDR2 is SVGAGI in the germline V gene. CDR3 sequence (DNA): TGTGCCAGCAGTTACACCCAGGGGAATGAGCAGTTCTTC. This encodes CASSYTQGNEQFF.

The chain is built from TRBV30 and TRBJ1-1; the match to TRBD1 covers 7 bases. This CDR3 has 15 residues. J was trimmed by 3 bases and V by 0 bases; bases with no gene match: 7. Germline CDR1 and CDR2: GTSNPN and SVGIG (reference sequence). CDR3 region: CAWSVQGWVYTEAFF. CDR3 bases: TGTGCCTGGAGTGTACAGGGGTGGGTGTACACTGAAGCTTTCTTT.

The CDR3 sequence: CASSLLIVEETQYF. CDR3 coding DNA: TGTGCCAGCAGCCTCCTTATAGTCGAAGAGACCCAGTACTTC. The V call is TRBV7-8, the J call TRBJ2-5; no definite D call. The CDR3 length is 14 residues. With 5 bases removed from V and 3 bases from J, the gap between germline ends came to 13 bases. In germline, CDR1 is SGHVS, CDR2 FQNEAQ.

V gene TRBV27 combines with J gene TRBJ1-2, with TRBD1 as a possible D gene (5 bases). V was pared by 8 bases and J by 0 bases, with 13 bases between. The V gene's germline CDR1 is MNHEY and CDR2 SMNVEV (reference sequence). The CDR3 loop spans 14 amino acids. For the CDR3, the DNA is TGTGCCAGCTCGACGGGACCTTCTAACTATGGCTACACCTTC. This sequence encodes CASSTGPSNYGYTF.

The genes are TRBV29-1 and TRBJ2-1; 9 nucleotides line up with TRBD2. The CDR3 runs to 14 residues. Looked up from germline, CDR1 is SQVTM and CDR2 is ANQGSEA. The junction had 7 bases not matched to a gene; V was cut back by 1 base and J by 9 bases. This CDR3 is CSVEVAGAGVEQFF. DNA of the CDR3: TGCAGCGTTGAAGTAGCGGGAGCAGGTGTTGAGCAGTTCTTC.

This chain links TRBV28 with TRBJ2-2; a possible D gene is TRBD1 (6 bases). This CDR3 is 16 amino acids long. The germline CDR1 and CDR2 sequences are MDHEN and SYDVKM. V lost 3 bases and J lost 3, with 14 bases in between. For the CDR3, the DNA is TGTGCCAGCAGTTTCAGCCCGGACAGAGACACCGGGGAGCTGTTTTTT. It specifies CASSFSPDRDTGELFF.

The gene calls are TRBV19 and TRBJ2-6; possible D gene TRBD2, 6 bases. The V gene lost 7 bases and the J gene lost 0 bases, with 19 bases spanning the gap. The germline V gene encodes CDR1 LNHDA and CDR2 SQIVND (reference sequence). The CDR3 totals 18 residues. DNA of the CDR3: TGTGCCAGTACCCACATTAGCGGAGGTGACTCTGGGGCCAACGTCCTGACTTTC. Translation gives CASTHISGGDSGANVLTF.

A note on this clone: Other DNA sequences in the sample encode the same CDR3. This sequence joins TRBV9 and TRBJ2-3; D is perhaps TRBD2 (6 bases). The CDR3 has 12 amino acids. From germline, CDR1 is SGDLS and CDR2 YYNGEE. V lost 7 bases, J lost 6 bases, and 12 bases lay in between. CDR3 coding DNA: TGTGCCAGCTCTCCCCGGGGGGATACGCAGTATTTT. It yields the protein CASSPRGDTQYF.

The chain uses TRBV6-4 and TRBJ2-1; 10 bases agree with TRBD2. V was clipped by 6 bases and J by 0 bases; unmatched bases: 11. The germline CDR1 and CDR2 sequences are MRHNA and SNTAGT. CDR3 length: 18 amino acids. This chain's CDR3 is CASSPGLALGYSYNEQFF. CDR3 DNA: TGTGCCAGCAGCCCGGGACTAGCGCTCGGCTACTCCTACAATGAGCAGTTCTTC.

V usage is TRBV7-8 and J usage is TRBJ2-7; D gene uncertain. The V end lost 7 bases, the J end lost 3 bases, and 16 bases lay between the germline ends. The CDR3 has 14 residues. Germline values: CDR1 SGHVS, CDR2 FQNEAQ. The CDR3 loop is CASNPGRPYYEQYF. CDR3 nucleotides: TGTGCCAGCAACCCGGGCAGACCGTACTACGAGCAGTACTTC. Drawing the rest from reference TRBV7-8 and TRBJ2-7, the complete variable domain is GAGVSQSPRYKVAKRGQDVALRCDPISGHVSLFWYQQALGQGPEFLTYFQNEAQLDKSGLPSDRFFAERPEGSVSTLKIQRTQQEDSAVYLCASNPGRPYYEQYFGPGTRLTVT.

The CDR3 sequence is CASSQTTDQPQHF. The CDR3 DNA follows: TGCGCCAGCAGCCAAACGACAGATCAGCCCCAGCATTTT. The chain uses TRBV4-1 and TRBJ1-5, with D tentatively TRBD1 (5 bases). With 2 bases removed from V and 5 bases from J, the gap between germline ends came to 7 bases. From germline, CDR1 is MGHRA and CDR2 YSYEKL. The CDR3 spans 13 residues.

The rearrangement joins TRBV7-9 to TRBJ2-7, with 8 bases that match TRBD1. The germline CDR1 and CDR2 sequences are SEHNR and FQNEAQ (reference sequence). V dropped 1 base and J dropped 4; count of bases not matched to a gene: 9. The CDR3 runs to 16 residues. Here the CDR3 reads CASSLEPGQGSYEQYF. CDR3 nucleotides: TGTGCCAGCAGCTTAGAGCCCGGACAGGGATCTTACGAGCAGTACTTC.

This rearrangement joins TRBV27 to TRBJ2-7, with 8 nucleotides matching TRBD2. With V trimmed by 2 bases and J by 1 base, 1 base remained unmatched. Germline CDR1 reads MNHEY; CDR2 reads SMNVEV (reference sequence). There are 14 residues in the CDR3. The DNA of the CDR3 is TGTGCCAGCAGTTTAGGGACTAGGTCCTACGAGCAGTACTTC. Encoded protein: CASSLGTRSYEQYF.